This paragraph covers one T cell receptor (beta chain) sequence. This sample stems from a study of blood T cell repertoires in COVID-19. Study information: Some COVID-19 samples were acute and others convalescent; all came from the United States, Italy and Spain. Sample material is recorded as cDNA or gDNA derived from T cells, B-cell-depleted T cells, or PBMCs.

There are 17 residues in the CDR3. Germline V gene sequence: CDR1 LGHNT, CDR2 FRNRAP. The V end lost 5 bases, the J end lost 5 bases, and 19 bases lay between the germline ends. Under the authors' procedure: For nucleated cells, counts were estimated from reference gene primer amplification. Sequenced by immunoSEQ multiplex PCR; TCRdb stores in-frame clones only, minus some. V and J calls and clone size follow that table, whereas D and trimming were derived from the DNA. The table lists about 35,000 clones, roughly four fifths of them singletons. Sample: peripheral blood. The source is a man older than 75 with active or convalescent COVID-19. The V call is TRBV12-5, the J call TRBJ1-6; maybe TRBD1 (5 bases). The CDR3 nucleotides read TGTGCTAGTGGTCCCGGTACTGACAGCCAACATAATTCACCCCTCCACTTT. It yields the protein CASGPGTDSQHNSPLHF.